The clone carrying this TCR beta chain was seen only a few times. Its cognate antigen is unknown. CDR1 and CDR2 (germline): SGDLS, YYNGEE. V gave up 0 bases and J gave up 3 bases, with 10 bases separating them. This CDR3 is 14 amino acids long. This specimen comes from a study of OX40 agonist ivuxolimab in advanced cancers. About the study: Patients were given ivuxolimab, an antibody that agonizes OX40 (CD134). Intravenous ivuxolimab was administered to patients every 2 weeks at 0.01 to 10 mg/kg. Patients assigned to dose escalation were diagnosed with hepatocellular carcinoma, melanoma, renal cell or head and neck cancer. Study observations and caveats: At 0.1-3.0 mg/kg, partial responders had clonal expansion among the lowest observed.

Measured with immunoSEQ multiplex PCR; TCRdb has only the in-frame clones, and not every one. The sample contains roughly 26,000 clones, more than 80% of which appear only once. The chain links TRBV9 to TRBJ2-7; D may be TRBD2 (6 bases). The sample consisted of CD4+ or CD8+ T cells sorted from blood, taken in a trial of the OX40 agonist ivuxolimab. This clonotype was sampled from an adult with an advanced solid tumor such as melanoma, head and neck, liver or kidney cancer. CDR3 coding DNA: TGTGCCAGCAGCGTAGACGGGAGTTTCTACGAGCAGTACTTC. Protein product: CASSVDGSFYEQYF.